The present entry profiles one T cell receptor (beta chain) with its context. Germline V lookup: CDR1 LGHNA, CDR2 YNFKEQ. The germline V and J ends were trimmed by 1 base and 4 bases, with 14 bases remaining between them. The CDR3 runs 17 residues. Per the original methods: Researchers report that nucleated cell counts were estimated from reference gene primer amplification. Profiling relied on immunoSEQ multiplex PCR, and the TCRdb table lists in-frame clones only, not all of them. Clone size and V and J calls were adopted from that table, with D and trimming inferred from the DNA. The sample lists about 16,000 clones; 70% to 90% were seen once. This sample stems from a study of blood T cell repertoires in COVID-19. Study in general: Sources were T cells, B-cell-depleted T cells, or PBMCs; the material itself was cDNA or gDNA.

The chain uses TRBV4-2 and TRBJ1-6; D perhaps matches TRBD1 (5 bases). The material sequenced was peripheral blood. The sequence was collected from a human donor in a cohort sampled during active COVID-19. DNA for the CDR3: TGTGCCAGCAGCCAAGGGGACTCAGGACATTATAATTCACCCCTCCACTTT. Protein: CASSQGDSGHYNSPLHF.